This record looks at one T cell receptor (beta chain) sequence and its context. Its antigen remains unidentified. The data originate from a study of cytotoxic CD8 clonotypes in ibrutinib-treated CLL. The overall study: By median roughly 72 months, about twelve had progressed and about 15 stayed remitted; responses had been 2 complete and some 24 partial. Sequencing produced an average of roughly 230,000 productive templates and 85,000 to 95,000 productive rearrangements per sample. Study-level points and caveats: For progressing versus sustained-remission patients, sampling times were not the same. Clonality grew at ibrutinib response; at progression, it decreased back toward baseline.

This CDR3 contains 16 residues. V was clipped by 1 base and J by 0 bases, with 10 bases between them. Germline V gives CDR1 SGHAT, CDR2 FQNNGV. Using immunoSEQ multiplex PCR, the repertoire was profiled, and TCRdb retains in-frame clones only, with some absent. The sample lists a few hundred thousand clones, roughly two thirds occurring once. The material sequenced was PBMCs, taken after 36 months of ibrutinib treatment. This rearrangement joins TRBV11-2 to TRBJ1-3; weak D call: TRBD1 (5 bases). The receptor's source is a human donor with chronic lymphocytic leukemia. This CDR3 is CASSLGGGDSGNTIYF. The CDR3 DNA is TGTGCCAGCAGCTTAGGGGGAGGGGACTCTGGAAACACCATATATTTT.